This TCR beta chain was captured in a study of CD8 T cells in Susac syndrome. When the RNA was reverse transcribed, random hexamers were used with an input of roughly 0.45 to 1 ug. It was immunoSEQ multiplex PCR that amplified TCR beta CDR3 across 54 Vbeta and 13 Jbeta. From the immunoSEQ multiplex PCR reads, TCRdb called clonotypes with MiXCR, one entry per CDR3 protein. Among some 200,000 distinct CDR3 sequences, just under 95% were seen once, and the ten largest hold 0.08% to 0.11%. The CDR3 runs 12 residues. Germline V gene data show CDR1 as LNHDA and CDR2 as SQIVND (reference sequence). V lost 4 bases and J 4 bases, leaving 5 bases between the germline ends. The study sequenced TCR beta in blood CD8+ and CD4+ T cells. The control group consisted of healthy donors matched for age and sex. Isolation of CD8+ and CD4+ T cells was performed negatively, whereas enrichment of TEMRA cells was done by FACS.

This receptor was obtained from a human donor in good health. What was sequenced was CD4+ T cells from PBMCs. This chain links TRBV19 with TRBJ2-1; D is perhaps TRBD1 (5 bases). CDR3 DNA sequence: TGTGCCAGTAGTAGACAGTACAATGAGCAGTTCTTC. This sequence encodes CASSRQYNEQFF.